This T cell receptor beta chain was obtained from a study of blood T cell repertoires in COVID-19. Study context: The United States, Italy and Spain supplied acute and convalescent COVID-19 samples. The analysed material was cDNA or gDNA that came from T cells, B-cell-depleted T cells, or PBMCs.

Per the original methods: Estimates of nucleated cell counts were drawn from the amplification of reference gene primers. The method was immunoSEQ multiplex PCR; TCRdb's version includes in-frame clones alone and lacks a portion of them. The V and J calls and the clone size are those of that table, but D and trimming were determined from the DNA. The sample holds about 160,000 clones, 70% to 90% seen once. The receptor was isolated from a man aged 50 to 60 with active or convalescent COVID-19. Sequencing input: peripheral blood.

The CDR3 reads CASSLDSVANTGELFF. DNA for the CDR3: TGCGCCAGCAGCTTGGATTCGGTTGCGAACACCGGGGAGCTGTTTTTT. This chain connects TRBV5-1 to TRBJ2-2; D uncertain. Germline CDR1 SGHRS, CDR2 YFSETQ. CDR3 length: 16 residues. V dropped 0 bases and J dropped 0 bases, with 9 bases sitting between them.